This T cell receptor (beta chain) was retrieved from a study of CD8 T cells in Susac syndrome (dated 2019 in TCRdb). About the investigation overall: Among the Susac syndrome patients who were sequenced, clinically active disease was present in over 5 and clinical remission was observed in eight or nine. At blood withdrawal, Susac syndrome patients were either therapy-naive, taking corticosteroids (in some cases with IVIg as well), or taking IVIg alone. The study used repertoire sequencing to test whether antigen drove CD8+ T cell activation and differentiation in Susac syndrome.

In the germline V gene, CDR1 corresponds to SQVTM and CDR2 to ANQGSEA. V drops 7 bases and J drops 12 bases, leaving 15 bases in between. Including cysteine and phenylalanine, the CDR3 has 10 amino acids. CDR3 DNA only is kept here, 30 bases in frame from base 1. High-throughput TCR beta sequencing profiled peripheral blood CD8+ and CD4+ T cells from healthy donors, Susac syndrome patients and multiple sclerosis patients. Susac syndrome patients met recently defined diagnostic criteria for definite or probable disease. Bulk CD8+ and CD4+ T cells were purified by magnetic negative isolation, while CD8+ TEMRA cells were enriched using FACS. Blood was collected in EDTA tubes and processed within 24 hours, with PBMCs isolated through density gradient centrifugation. PBMCs intended for TCR sequencing were cryopreserved in liquid nitrogen and thawed later in a water bath at 37 degrees C. Purity of sorted or isolated CD4+, CD8+ and CD8+ TEMRA cells was at least 90%.

What the work shows at the level of the full study, not this receptor alone: In the CD4+ T cell repertoire of Susac syndrome patients, clonal expansion was not detected. The TCR sequencing and HLA analysis was acknowledged to have included a relatively small number of individuals.

As to this clonotype: Its antigen is unknown. No base qualities exist here, and no much larger clone lies one base off it.

RNA was extracted using the RNeasy kit, and roughly 0.45 to 1 microgram was reverse transcribed with random hexamers. TCR beta CDR3 regions were amplified with the immunoSEQ multiplex PCR assay covering 54 Vbeta and 13 Jbeta segments. To correct PCR amplification bias, a synthetic template baseline was used for both primer optimization and computational correction. Concerning the study's data processing: Reads were annotated to V, D and J genes according to IMGT and were analyzed with immunoSEQ Analyzer, with only productive sequences retained. Clonality was calculated as one minus the Shannon entropy normalized by log2 of the number of productive unique sequences. For each patient and control, public and private clones were evaluated within the 100 most prevalent clones. Susac-specific clones were defined as absent from healthy and MS cohorts, around 980 published viral clones and other ImmuneACCESS disease sequences. TCRdb cleaned the public reads at Q25 with fastp, built clones with MiXCR and kept in-frame beta chains. Every distinct CDR3 protein forms one entry, paired with its most common genes and DNA. These V and J calls rely on TCRdb rather than the paper's analysis. The sample table lists approximately 260,000 distinct CDR3 sequences, 90% to 96% of them with a count of one. The ten largest clones add up to about 0.095% of the sample.

This chain is built from TRBV29-1 and TRBJ1-1; a tentative D match to TRBD1 spans 6 bases. The sample consisted of CD4+ T cells from PBMCs. This sequence was found in a human donor with Susac syndrome. The nucleotide sequence reads as follows: TGCAGCGGAATACAGGGACGACCTTTCTTT. This yields the protein CSGIQGRPFF.